This is a list of T cell receptor beta chains from one sample in a study of neurological immune-mediated disorders. Each CDR3 protein is one row after TCRdb ran MiXCR on the 5' RACE reads. The sample lists fewer than 35,000 distinct CDR3 sequences; about 12% were seen once. Sequences were obtained from PBMCs. The receptors were sampled from a woman between 40 and 55 years old in good health. Both conserved end residues are part of each CDR3. The D gene is left open where the match is weak. Size is stated for part of the rows, as once, few or many counts, or as a class when the clone is expanded.

v_call	clone_size	j_call	d_call	cdr3_nt	cdr3_aa
TRBV7-8	many	TRBJ1-3	.	TGTGCCAGCAGCCCCAGTCGCAGTGGAAACACCATATATTTT	CASSPSRSGNTIYF
TRBV7-2	many	TRBJ2-1	TRBD2	TGTGCCAGCAGCGAATGGACTAGCGGGTACAATGAGCAGTTCTTC	CASSEWTSGYNEQFF
TRBV5-1	many	TRBJ1-1	.	TGCGCCAGCAGCGGAACACAGGGCCGTGGAACTGAAGCTTTCTTT	CASSGTQGRGTEAFF
TRBV5-6	many	TRBJ2-7	TRBD1	TGTGCCAGCAGCGCAGACAGGGGCTACGAGCAGTACTTC	CASSADRGYEQYF
TRBV5-1	medium-sized	TRBJ2-5	TRBD2	TGCGCCAGCAGCTTACCGGGGGGGGAAGAGACCCAGTACTTC	CASSLPGGEETQYF
TRBV20-1	many	TRBJ1-2	.	TGCAGTGCTAGAAGCGGGGGAACTGGCTACACCTTC	CSARSGGTGYTF
TRBV25-1	many	TRBJ2-5	.	TGTGCCAGCTATCGGGGGACCCAGTACTTC	CASYRGTQYF
TRBV7-2	many	TRBJ1-2	.	TGTGCCAGCAGCCGACAGACCAGCTATGGCTACACCTTC	CASSRQTSYGYTF
TRBV16	.	TRBJ1-4	TRBD1	TGTGCCAGCAGCTCTGACAGGGGAACTAATGAAAAACTGTTTTTT	CASSSDRGTNEKLFF
TRBV10-3	many	TRBJ1-2	TRBD1	TGTGCCATAGAACCGGGACAGGGCTATGGCTACACCTTC	CAIEPGQGYGYTF
TRBV20-1	many	TRBJ2-3	TRBD2	TGCAGTGCTAGACGGGGGACTACCAACGTCGGTACGCAGTATTTT	CSARRGTTNVGTQYF
TRBV12-3/TRBV12-4	many	TRBJ1-4	TRBD1	TGTGCCAGCAGTGAACGACAGGGGGCTTCCGAAAAACTGTTTTTT	CASSERQGASEKLFF
TRBV7-3	many	TRBJ1-6	.	TGTGCCAGCAGCTTAACCTCTCTCGCACCCCTCCACTTT	CASSLTSLAPLHF
TRBV4-3	many	TRBJ1-1	.	TGCGCCAGCAGCCAAGATCTATGGCAGGGAAACACTGAAGCTTTCTTT	CASSQDLWQGNTEAFF
TRBV29-1	many	TRBJ1-2	.	TGCAGCGTTGAGGGAGGGTTCCATGGCTACACCTTC	CSVEGGFHGYTF
TRBV3-1	many	TRBJ1-5	.	TGTGCCAGCAGCCAAGATACCAGGGTCCAGCCCCAGCATTTT	CASSQDTRVQPQHF
TRBV9	many	TRBJ2-5	TRBD2	TGTGCCAGCAGCGTAGCATGGGGGGGTCAAGAGACCCAGTACTTC	CASSVAWGGQETQYF
TRBV7-2	many	TRBJ2-7	.	TGTGCCAGCAGCCCCCTCAGGCCGTCTAACAACGAGCAGTACTTC	CASSPLRPSNNEQYF
TRBV18	many	TRBJ2-6	TRBD1	TGTGCCAGCTCACGGGACAGTTCCTACTCTGGGGCCAACGTCCTGACTTTC	CASSRDSSYSGANVLTF
TRBV27	many	TRBJ1-1	.	TGTGCCAGCAGTTTATGGGGACACATGAACACTGAAGCTTTCTTT	CASSLWGHMNTEAFF
TRBV3-1	many	TRBJ1-5	.	TGTGCCAGCAGCCAAGACCCAAATCAGCCCCAGCATTTT	CASSQDPNQPQHF
TRBV7-2	many	TRBJ2-1	TRBD1	TGTGCCAGCAGCTTCGGGACAGCTAACAATGAGCAGTTCTTC	CASSFGTANNEQFF
TRBV9	medium-sized	TRBJ2-7	TRBD1	TGTGCCAGCAGCGGACAGGGGGTCGGCTACGAGCAGTACTTC	CASSGQGVGYEQYF
TRBV6-6	many	TRBJ2-7	.	TGTGCCAGCAGTTACTCGGGGGGGCGAAGTTCGGAGCAGTACTTC	CASSYSGGRSSEQYF
TRBV6-5	many	TRBJ2-2	.	TGTGCCAGCAGTTTATACCCGGATCTCGCCGGGGAGCTGTTTTTT	CASSLYPDLAGELFF
TRBV5-1	many	TRBJ1-2	TRBD1	TGCGCCAGCAGCTTCTTATCGGACAGGGGCTATGGCTACACCTTC	CASSFLSDRGYGYTF
TRBV20-1	many	TRBJ1-1	.	TGCAGTGCTAGTAAGGTTCTTGGCACTGAAGCTTTCTTT	CSASKVLGTEAFF
TRBV20-1	many	TRBJ2-7	.	TGCAGTGCTAGAGATTCTTTCCGACGGTCAAACTTCTCCTACGAGCAGTACTTC	CSARDSFRRSNFSYEQYF
TRBV6-5	many	TRBJ1-5	.	TGTGCCAGCAGCAAGACAGGCTTTAGCAATCAGCCCCAGCATTTT	CASSKTGFSNQPQHF
TRBV2	many	TRBJ2-7	TRBD2	TGTGCCAGCAGTGAATTGGTCGGGGGGGTCCCCTACGAGCAGTACTTC	CASSELVGGVPYEQYF
TRBV4-1	many	TRBJ1-2	TRBD1	TGCGCCAGCAGCCGAGGACAGGCAACTAACTATGGCTACACCTTC	CASSRGQATNYGYTF
TRBV4-3	many	TRBJ1-1	.	TGCGCCAGCAGCCAACAGGAGGACACTGAAGCTTTCTTT	CASSQQEDTEAFF
TRBV12-3/TRBV12-4	medium-sized	TRBJ2-7	TRBD2	TGTGCCAGCAGTTCCCCGATAGCGGGGGAGCAGTACTTC	CASSSPIAGEQYF
TRBV12-3/TRBV12-4	many	TRBJ1-5	TRBD1	TGTGCCAGCAGGCCAGGGGGTGGGCCCCAGCATTTT	CASRPGGGPQHF
TRBV10-3	many	TRBJ1-1	TRBD1	TGTGCCATCAGTGAGTCAAAGGGGGCAAGCACTGAAGCTTTCTTT	CAISESKGASTEAFF
TRBV20-1	many	TRBJ2-3	TRBD2	TGCAGTGCTAGAGAGGCGAGCGGGGCGGGAGATACGCAGTATTTT	CSAREASGAGDTQYF
TRBV6-5	many	TRBJ2-7	.	TGTGCCAGCAGTCTCGCCCCCAACAGGGATCAGTACTTC	CASSLAPNRDQYF
TRBV5-1	.	TRBJ1-5	.	TGCGCCAGCAGCCAAGGGGATAGCAATCAGCCCCAGCATTTT	CASSQGDSNQPQHF
TRBV5-1	few	TRBJ1-4	TRBD1	TGCGCCAGCAGCTTGACGACCGGGACAGCACAGGAAAAACTGTTTTTT	CASSLTTGTAQEKLFF
TRBV12-3/TRBV12-4	many	TRBJ2-3	TRBD2	TGTGCCAGCAGTTTGGCCCTAGCGGGAACCGATACGCAGTATTTT	CASSLALAGTDTQYF
TRBV7-9	many	TRBJ2-1	.	TGTGCCAGCAGCTTCAGTCCATATGAGCAGTTCTTC	CASSFSPYEQFF
TRBV5-1	many	TRBJ2-2	TRBD2	TGCGCCAGCAGCTTGAGACTAGCGGGGAACACCGGGGAGCTGTTTTTT	CASSLRLAGNTGELFF
TRBV10-1	.	TRBJ2-7	TRBD1	TGCGCCAGCAGCCGGGACAGGGGGAACGAGCAGTACTTC	CASSRDRGNEQYF
TRBV20-1	once	TRBJ2-7	.	TGCAGTGCTAGTGACGAGCTGTTGCCCTACGAGCAGTACTTC	CSASDELLPYEQYF
TRBV18	many	TRBJ1-5	TRBD1	TGTGCCAGCTCGCCCATGGAGAATCCAGGGGGAAATCAGCCCCAGCATTTT	CASSPMENPGGNQPQHF
TRBV3-1	many	TRBJ2-7	.	TGTGCCAGCAGCCAAGGCCCCTTGAACTCCTACGAGCAGTACTTC	CASSQGPLNSYEQYF
TRBV4-3	many	TRBJ1-3	.	TGCGCCAGCAGCCAAGGCCTCTCCTCTGGAAACACCATATATTTT	CASSQGLSSGNTIYF
TRBV5-1	many	TRBJ2-1	.	TGCGCCAGCAGCTTGAGCAGCTCCTACAATGAGCAGTTCTTC	CASSLSSSYNEQFF
TRBV10-3	few	TRBJ1-1	.	TGTGCCATTAGGGGGGGGTTGGGCACTGAAGCTTTCTTT	CAIRGGLGTEAFF
TRBV29-1	medium-sized	TRBJ1-5	.	TGCAGCGCCACACAGGCCTACAATCAGCCCCAGCATTTT	CSATQAYNQPQHF
TRBV20-1	many	TRBJ1-6	.	TGCAGTGCTAGATCCGGACATCTAAGCTCCTATAATTCACCCCTCCACTTT	CSARSGHLSSYNSPLHF
TRBV20-1	many	TRBJ1-6	.	TGCAGTGCTAAATCCGCTGCTCTTAATTCACCCCTCCACTTT	CSAKSAALNSPLHF
TRBV7-8	few	TRBJ1-1	.	TGTGCCAGCAGCCCCCCGTTGGGCACTGAAGCTTTCTTT	CASSPPLGTEAFF
TRBV20-1	many	TRBJ2-3	.	TGCAGTGCTAGTTACCGGACAGTCTCTAGCACAGATACGCAGTATTTT	CSASYRTVSSTDTQYF
TRBV7-2	many	TRBJ2-7	.	TGTGCCAGCAGTTATTCAGGGGGGGATGGATACGAGCAGTACTTC	CASSYSGGDGYEQYF